This T cell receptor (beta chain) was retrieved from a study of shared clonotypes between healthy human individuals (TCRdb year 2020). Study-level background: A couple of women and a few men aged 18 to 49 years were included in the cohort. For each donor, CD4 naive and CD4 memory were each run on three plates, CD8 naive on two plates, and CD8 memory on one plate. To estimate repertoire size and how much clonotype sharing occurs between individuals, the study deeply sequenced the blood TCR repertoires of about five healthy adults. Different laboratories and diverse techniques were used to prepare libraries and sequence TCR repertoires, to increase sequencing depth and limit assay-specific biases. Between about 0.85 and 9.5 billion PBMCs per donor were obtained by leukapheresis. Study-wide findings and limitations: Compared with non-shared clonotypes, clonotypes shared by all four sorted-subset donors had higher generation probabilities. Pairwise subsampling led to the expectation that sequencing depth would affect the degree of clonotype sharing among donors. Incomplete sequencing was indicated by rarefaction of sorted-subset datasets, despite the large sequencing depth. Because the study included only a small number of donors, the genetic and exposure-history diversity represented was limited. Sampling was restricted to blood, and TCR repertoires in tissues likely differ from the TCR repertoires found in blood. Naive subsets generally had larger estimated clonotype richness than memory subsets. Sharing across a few donors was observed for about 5% of naive CD4, less than 4% of naive CD8, over 2% of memory CD4, and less than 0.45% of memory CD8 clonotypes.

TCR CDR3 regions were amplified from genomic DNA by multiplex PCR using the deep immunoSEQ assay. For each cell subset, the extracted genomic DNA was distributed evenly across all wells of several immunoSEQ 96-well plates, and each plate served as one replicate. Each replicate PCR for sorted subsets received about 210 ng genomic DNA, equal to 28,000 or so T cell genomes. The purified libraries were quantified using a Qubit 3.0 fluorometer, sized with a Bioanalyzer 2100, and then quantified again using the KAPA Library Quantification kit. Each immunoSEQ 96-well plate was sequenced on its own single-read 150-cycle Illumina NextSeq 550 flow cell. Per the authors' processing: Because only junctional sequences without quality scores were contained in the immunoSEQ output, filtering matching that applied to full-length reads could not be performed. Sequences were annotated with PyIR, a Python wrapper for IgBLAST v1.9, and V/J genes and CDR3 were assigned using IMGT germline references. Any read was removed if the V/J assignment was weak (E-value above 1e-6), the CDR3 was missing, or the read contained stop codons, out-of-frame junctions, or ambiguous translated residues. V3J clonotypes were defined by identical inferred V gene, J gene, and CDR3 amino acid sequence. Percentage overlap between repertoires was computed as shared unique clonotypes divided by the size of the smaller repertoire. Repertoire richness was assessed with RTK rarefaction, the Chao1 estimator, and Recon v2.1 estimates of unobserved clonotypes. OLGA was used to compute generation probabilities for all TCRbeta clonotypes that the gDNA method yielded from a handful of donors. The source is immuneACCESS, and TCRdb retained only in-frame sequences with V and J called. Part of the clones is not carried over; for the studies checked, unresolved V genes explain less than half of this, and the remainder is unexplained. V, J and clone size are those of that table, while D and trimming were read from the DNA. The sample table records a few million clones; approximately 93% of these occur just once. Of the sample, about 0.39% is held by the ten largest clones.

As to this clone: Its antigen specificity is not known. No base quality values were provided; no much bigger clone lies one nucleotide off. Within the sample, other DNA sequences also encode this same CDR3.

Relative to germline, V is 4 bases shorter and J is 4 bases shorter, with 11 bases between their ends. The germline V gene provides CDR1 MDHEN and CDR2 SYDVKM. Inclusive of the bounding cysteine and phenylalanine, the CDR3 is 14 residues long. The kept DNA is CDR3 alone, 42 bases in frame from the first base. The donors were healthy, HIV-negative adults who had no recently reported acute infections or vaccinations. Every donor was a Caucasian adult living in Nashville, Tennessee, USA. CD4+ T cells were enriched by magnetic negative selection; naive cells were then positively selected on CD45RA, and the negative fraction formed the memory subset. Blood was collected by leukapheresis, and PBMCs were isolated by Ficoll-Histopaque density gradient centrifugation and then cryopreserved in liquid nitrogen vapor phase. Analytical flow cytometry was used to check the purity and quantity of each magnetically sorted T cell population. Genomic DNA was isolated from every sorted fraction and measured by UV absorbance on a Nanodrop 2000c.

The chain couples TRBV28 to TRBJ1-3, and TRBD1 may be the D gene, going by 5 matching bases. The sequenced sample consisted of naive CD4+ T cells from PBMCs. The intended sense of this specimen's cell subset or site label: CD45RA+ positively selected. The sequence was collected from a young man in good health. Some clones in this sample may be carry-over from other donors' samples. The base sequence is TGTGCCAGCAGTTCAGGAGGGGTCGGAAACACCATATATTTT. Its protein product is CASSSGGVGNTIYF.